This T cell receptor (beta chain) was sequenced in a study of blood T cells in healthy people across ages. Study-wide points: Fewer expanded clones and more diversity marked long-lived versus aged donors. Donor CMV infection status was unknown, possibly confounding age-related changes in expanded clonotypes.

A second about 6 to 11 cycle PCR used barcoded and J-beta primers. Every cDNA molecule bore a tag from a template-switch adaptor containing 12 random nucleotides. Any given sample supplied a minimum of 2.5 million CDR3-containing paired-end reads. TCRdb independently ran MiXCR on the 5' RACE reads; one entry per CDR3 protein. The sample consists of 650,000 or so distinct CDR3 sequences, 45% to 60% of them appearing once. This CDR3 comprises 15 residues. This clonotype was detected a few times. Its antigen is currently unknown. A much larger clone differs by one base, so this may be a read error. Source material: blood. V usage is TRBV12-3 or TRBV12-4 and J usage is TRBJ2-5, with D perhaps TRBD2 (7 bases). The receptor's source is a woman of 80 years or more in good health. The DNA of the CDR3 is TGTGCCAACAGTCGTAAGGGGGGGGCTATGGAGACCCAGTACTTC. This sequence encodes CANSRKGGAMETQYF.